The rows below give T cell receptor beta chains drawn from one sample of a study of blood T cells in healthy people across ages. From the 5' RACE reads, TCRdb called clonotypes with MiXCR, one entry per CDR3 protein. Among hundreds of thousands of distinct CDR3 sequences listed, 48% were seen once. The sequencing input was blood. These receptors were obtained from a man in his thirties or forties in good health. CDR3s include the opening cysteine and the closing phenylalanine or tryptophan. Fields, in order: V gene, CDR3 length, D gene, J gene, clone size, CDR3 DNA, CDR3 protein. A D gene is named only where the DNA matches it firmly. Expanded clones get a size class; other rows say once, few or many, or leave the size out.

V: TRBV6-4; length: 13; D: .; J: TRBJ1-2; size: .; DNA: TGTGCCAGCAGTGACTATACTGGCTATGGCTACACCTTC; CDR3: CASSDYTGYGYTF
V: TRBV6-2/TRBV6-3; length: 15; D: TRBD1; J: TRBJ2-1; size: .; DNA: TGTGCCAGCAGGAGGCCCCCGGGACAGGGTAATGAGCAGTTCTTC; CDR3: CASRRPPGQGNEQFF
V: TRBV28; length: 15; D: .; J: TRBJ2-7; size: few; DNA: TGTGCCAGCAGTTTACCACAGTTCACCTCCTACGAGCAGTACTTC; CDR3: CASSLPQFTSYEQYF
V: TRBV6-2/TRBV6-3; length: 15; D: .; J: TRBJ2-7; size: .; DNA: TGTGCCAGCAGTTACTCTTCGGCGGTGACCTACGAGCAGTACTTC; CDR3: CASSYSSAVTYEQYF
V: TRBV5-1; length: 14; D: TRBD1; J: TRBJ1-6; size: few; DNA: TGCGCCAGCAGCTCCGGGACAGTAAATTCACCCCTCCACTTT; CDR3: CASSSGTVNSPLHF
V: TRBV6-2/TRBV6-3; length: 14; D: .; J: TRBJ1-1; size: once; DNA: TGTGCCAGCAGGCTCAATACAGCGAACACTGAAGCTTTCTTT; CDR3: CASRLNTANTEAFF
V: TRBV7-2; length: 13; D: .; J: TRBJ2-3; size: few; DNA: TGTGCCAGCAGTTTAACCTGGAGGGATACGCAGTATTTT; CDR3: CASSLTWRDTQYF
V: TRBV12-3/TRBV12-4; length: 13; D: .; J: TRBJ1-5; size: few; DNA: TGTGCCAGCAGTTTAGGGACAGCTCAGCCCCAGCATTTT; CDR3: CASSLGTAQPQHF
V: TRBV3-1; length: 14; D: TRBD1; J: TRBJ2-5; size: .; DNA: TGTGCCAGCAGCCCCTGGACAGGGCAAGAGACCCAGTACTTC; CDR3: CASSPWTGQETQYF
V: TRBV27; length: 14; D: .; J: TRBJ2-7; size: .; DNA: TGTGCCAGCAGTCCCCGCGCCCGGGACTACGAGCAGTACTTC; CDR3: CASSPRARDYEQYF
V: TRBV12-3/TRBV12-4; length: 15; D: .; J: TRBJ1-4; size: few; DNA: TGTGCCAGCAGCCCGACGGACGTGGAGGGCGAAAAACTGTTTTTT; CDR3: CASSPTDVEGEKLFF
V: TRBV7-9; length: 14; D: .; J: TRBJ2-5; size: .; DNA: TGTGTCAGCAGCTCTCCCAAGGGGCACAATGAGCAGTACTTC; CDR3: CVSSSPKGHNEQYF
V: TRBV13; length: 19; D: TRBD1; J: TRBJ2-5; size: .; DNA: TGTGCCAGCAGCGGGTTGGGCAGAGCCGGGACAGGGGACGACAATGAGCAGTACTTC; CDR3: CASSGLGRAGTGDDNEQYF
V: TRBV2; length: 14; D: TRBD1; J: TRBJ1-5; size: .; DNA: TGTGCCAGCAGTGGGGACAGGGGATCGCAGCCCCAGCATTTT; CDR3: CASSGDRGSQPQHF
V: TRBV6-1; length: 15; D: TRBD2; J: TRBJ2-1; size: .; DNA: TGTGCCAGCAGGATGACTAGCGGGGGGGCGGATGAGCAGTTCTTC; CDR3: CASRMTSGGADEQFF
V: TRBV7-9; length: 15; D: .; J: TRBJ2-7; size: .; DNA: TGTGCCAGCAGCTTAGTCCGGCAGGGTAGCAACGAGCAGTACTTC; CDR3: CASSLVRQGSNEQYF
V: TRBV29-1; length: 12; D: .; J: TRBJ2-1; size: few; DNA: TGCAGCGGGCGCGACTCCTACAATGAGCAGTTCTTC; CDR3: CSGRDSYNEQFF
V: TRBV3-1; length: 16; D: TRBD2; J: TRBJ2-1; size: .; DNA: TGTGCCAGCAGCCAACGGGGACGAGCGGGGCACAATGAGCAGTTCTTC; CDR3: CASSQRGRAGHNEQFF
V: TRBV7-2; length: 15; D: TRBD1; J: TRBJ1-5; size: .; DNA: TGTGCCAGCAGCTTGAGACAGGGGGGCAATCAGCCCCAGCATTTT; CDR3: CASSLRQGGNQPQHF
V: TRBV20-1; length: 16; D: TRBD2; J: TRBJ2-1; size: .; DNA: TGCAGTGCTAGAGAGACTAGCGGGAGCTCCTACAATGAGCAGTTCTTC; CDR3: CSARETSGSSYNEQFF
V: TRBV7-2; length: 15; D: TRBD2; J: TRBJ2-5; size: .; DNA: TGTGCCAGCAGTCGGACTAGCGGGAGGCAAGAGACCCAGTACTTC; CDR3: CASSRTSGRQETQYF
V: TRBV29-1; length: 16; D: TRBD1; J: TRBJ1-2; size: few; DNA: TGCAGCGTTGGAGGCATGGACAGGGGGCTAGACTATGGCTACACCTTC; CDR3: CSVGGMDRGLDYGYTF
V: TRBV4-3; length: 14; D: TRBD1; J: TRBJ1-6; size: .; DNA: TGCGCCAGCAGCCAAGACAGGGGGCAGTCACCCCTCCACTTT; CDR3: CASSQDRGQSPLHF
V: TRBV6-2/TRBV6-3; length: 11; D: .; J: TRBJ2-7; size: few; DNA: TGTGCCAGCCAACAATCCTACGAGCAGTACTTC; CDR3: CASQQSYEQYF
V: TRBV10-2; length: 15; D: .; J: TRBJ1-1; size: few; DNA: TGCGCCAGCAGTGATGTGAGACAACTGAACACTGAAGCTTTCTTT; CDR3: CASSDVRQLNTEAFF
V: TRBV5-1; length: 13; D: .; J: TRBJ1-1; size: few; DNA: TGCGCCAGCAGCTTGGGGGGATTCACTGAAGCTTTCTTT; CDR3: CASSLGGFTEAFF
V: TRBV7-3; length: 13; D: .; J: TRBJ2-3; size: .; DNA: TGTGCCAGCAGCTTAAAACGAAGGGATACGCAGTATTTT; CDR3: CASSLKRRDTQYF
V: TRBV2; length: 15; D: TRBD1; J: TRBJ1-6; size: .; DNA: TGTGCCAGCAGTGAAGGGGGACAGGGCCGGTCACCCCTCCACTTT; CDR3: CASSEGGQGRSPLHF
V: TRBV20-1; length: 14; D: TRBD2; J: TRBJ2-7; size: few; DNA: TGCAGTGCTAGTCCACTAGCGGGGGGCTACGAGCAGTACTTC; CDR3: CSASPLAGGYEQYF
V: TRBV7-9; length: 15; D: TRBD1; J: TRBJ1-4; size: few; DNA: TGTGCCAGCAGCCCAGGGGGAACAGGGGGCGAAAAACTGTTTTTT; CDR3: CASSPGGTGGEKLFF
V: TRBV7-9; length: 15; D: .; J: TRBJ2-5; size: .; DNA: TGTGCCAGCAGCCCCCGCGAAAAGGGCCAAGAGACCCAGTACTTC; CDR3: CASSPREKGQETQYF
V: TRBV3-1; length: 14; D: .; J: TRBJ2-3; size: once; DNA: TGTGCTTGCAGCCAAACATCGAGAACAGATACGCAGTATTTT; CDR3: CACSQTSRTDTQYF
V: TRBV30; length: 15; D: .; J: TRBJ2-7; size: .; DNA: TGTGCCTGGAGTGAATTACAGGGAGGCATCTCCGAGCAGTACTTC; CDR3: CAWSELQGGISEQYF
V: TRBV4-3; length: 16; D: .; J: TRBJ2-1; size: .; DNA: TGCGCCAGCAGCCAAGATGGGTGGGGGGCCGGCAATGAGCAGTTCTTC; CDR3: CASSQDGWGAGNEQFF
V: TRBV7-2; length: 15; D: TRBD2; J: TRBJ2-7; size: .; DNA: TGTGCCAGCGGGCGGACTAGCGGAAACTCCTACGAGCAGTACTTC; CDR3: CASGRTSGNSYEQYF
V: TRBV7-9; length: 16; D: .; J: TRBJ1-5; size: .; DNA: TGTGCCAGCAGCTTAGAGGCAGGAAGGAGCAATCAGCCCCAGCATTTT; CDR3: CASSLEAGRSNQPQHF
V: TRBV10-3; length: 15; D: .; J: TRBJ2-3; size: few; DNA: TGTGCCATCAGCTCAGCCGGAGCGAACACAGATACGCAGTATTTT; CDR3: CAISSAGANTDTQYF